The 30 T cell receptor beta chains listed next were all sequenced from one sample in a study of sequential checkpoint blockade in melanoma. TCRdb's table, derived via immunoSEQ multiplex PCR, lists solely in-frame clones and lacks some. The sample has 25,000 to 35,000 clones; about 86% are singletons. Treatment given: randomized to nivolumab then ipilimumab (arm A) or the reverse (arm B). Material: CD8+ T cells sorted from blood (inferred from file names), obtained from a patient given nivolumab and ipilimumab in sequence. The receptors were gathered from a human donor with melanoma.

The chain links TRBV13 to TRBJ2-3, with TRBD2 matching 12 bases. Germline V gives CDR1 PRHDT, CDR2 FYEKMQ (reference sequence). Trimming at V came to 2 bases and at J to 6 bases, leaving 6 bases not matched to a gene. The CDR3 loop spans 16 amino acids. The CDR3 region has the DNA TGTGCCAGCAGCTTACCTAGCGGGGGGGTTTGGGATACGCAGTATTTT. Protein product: CASSLPSGGVWDTQYF.

The CDR3 DNA is TGTGCCAGTAAGTATGTTTCGGGGGGGCCGTTCACTGAAGCTTTCTTT. Protein product: CASKYVSGGPFTEAFF. V gene TRBV19 combines with J gene TRBJ1-1, with D perhaps matching TRBD1 (6 bases). With 7 bases removed from V and 4 bases from J, the gap between germline ends came to 22 bases. The V gene's germline CDR1 is LNHDA and CDR2 SQIVND (reference sequence). This CDR3 contains 16 residues.

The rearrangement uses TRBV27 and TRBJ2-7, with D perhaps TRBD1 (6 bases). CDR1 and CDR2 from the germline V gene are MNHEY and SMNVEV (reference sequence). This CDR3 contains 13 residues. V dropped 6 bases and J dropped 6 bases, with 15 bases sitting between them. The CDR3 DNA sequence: TGTGCCAGCAGGTTCACACAGGGCCCCGAGCAGTACTTC. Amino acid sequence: CASRFTQGPEQYF.

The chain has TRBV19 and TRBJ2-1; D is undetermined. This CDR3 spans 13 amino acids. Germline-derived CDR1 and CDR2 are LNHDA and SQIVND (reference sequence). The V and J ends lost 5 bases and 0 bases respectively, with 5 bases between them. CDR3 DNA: TGTGCCAGTAGTGCCAGCTCCTACAATGAGCAGTTCTTC. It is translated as CASSASSYNEQFF.

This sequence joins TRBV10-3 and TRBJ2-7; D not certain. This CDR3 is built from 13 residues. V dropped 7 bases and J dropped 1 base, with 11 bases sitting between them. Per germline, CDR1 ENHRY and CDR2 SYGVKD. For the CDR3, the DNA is TGTGCCATCACCGAAGAGGAATCCTACGAGCAGTACTTC. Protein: CAITEEESYEQYF.

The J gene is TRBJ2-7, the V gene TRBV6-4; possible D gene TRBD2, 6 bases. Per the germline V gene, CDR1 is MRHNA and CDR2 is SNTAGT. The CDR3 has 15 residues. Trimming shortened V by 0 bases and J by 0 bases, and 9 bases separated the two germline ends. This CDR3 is CASSDSAGSSYEQYF. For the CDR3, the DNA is TGTGCCAGCAGTGACTCGGCGGGAAGCTCCTACGAGCAGTACTTC.

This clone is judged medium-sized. This CDR3 is CASSLRTGSNQPQHF. The CDR3 DNA sequence: TGTGCCAGCAGCCTTAGGACAGGGAGCAATCAGCCCCAGCATTTT. The chain links TRBV6-5 to TRBJ1-5, with 8 bases matching TRBD1. The trim removed 6 bases at V and 1 base at J, leaving 5 bases unmatched. The CDR3 extends over 15 amino acids. Germline assignment: CDR1 MNHEY and CDR2 SVGAGI.

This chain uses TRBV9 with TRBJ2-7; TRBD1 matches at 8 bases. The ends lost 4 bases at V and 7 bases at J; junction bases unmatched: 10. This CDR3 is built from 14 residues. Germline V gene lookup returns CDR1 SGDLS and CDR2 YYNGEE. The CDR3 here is CASSFRDRRGEQYF. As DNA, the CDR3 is TGTGCCAGCAGCTTCCGGGACAGGAGGGGGGAGCAGTACTTC.

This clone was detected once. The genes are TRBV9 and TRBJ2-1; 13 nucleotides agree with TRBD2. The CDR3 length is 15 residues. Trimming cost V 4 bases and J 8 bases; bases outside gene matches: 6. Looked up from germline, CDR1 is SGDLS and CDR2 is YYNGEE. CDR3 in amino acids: CASSLTSGGAYEQFF. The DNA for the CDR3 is TGTGCCAGCAGCCTAACTAGCGGGGGGGCCTATGAGCAGTTCTTC.

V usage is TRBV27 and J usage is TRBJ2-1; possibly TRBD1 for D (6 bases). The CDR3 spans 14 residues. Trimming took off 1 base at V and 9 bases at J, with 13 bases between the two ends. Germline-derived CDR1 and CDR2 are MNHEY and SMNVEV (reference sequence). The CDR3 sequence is CASSLWGLRGEQFF. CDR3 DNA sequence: TGTGCCAGCAGTTTATGGGGGCTACGGGGTGAGCAGTTCTTC.

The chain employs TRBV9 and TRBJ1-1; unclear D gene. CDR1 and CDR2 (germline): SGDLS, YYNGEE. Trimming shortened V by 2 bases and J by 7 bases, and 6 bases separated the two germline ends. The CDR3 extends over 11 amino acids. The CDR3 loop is CASSVPIEAFF. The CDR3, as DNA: TGTGCCAGCAGCGTCCCCATTGAAGCTTTCTTT.

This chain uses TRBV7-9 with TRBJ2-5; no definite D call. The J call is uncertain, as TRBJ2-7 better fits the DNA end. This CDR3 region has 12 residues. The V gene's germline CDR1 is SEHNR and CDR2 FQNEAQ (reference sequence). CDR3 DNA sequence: TGTGCCAGCAGCCTACGGGTGTACGAGCAGTACTTC. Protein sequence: CASSLRVYEQYF.

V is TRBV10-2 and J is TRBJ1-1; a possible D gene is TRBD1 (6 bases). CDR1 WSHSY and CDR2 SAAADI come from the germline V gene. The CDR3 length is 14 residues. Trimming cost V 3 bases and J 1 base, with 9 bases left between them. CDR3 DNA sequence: TGCGCCAGCAGTGACCAGGGGCCGAACACTGAAGCTTTCTTT. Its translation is CASSDQGPNTEAFF.

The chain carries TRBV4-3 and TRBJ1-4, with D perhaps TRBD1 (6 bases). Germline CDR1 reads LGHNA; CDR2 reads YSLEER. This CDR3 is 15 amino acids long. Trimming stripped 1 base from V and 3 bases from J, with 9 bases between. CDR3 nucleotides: TGCGCCAGCAGCCAAGGGACAGCCTCTAATGAAAAACTGTTTTTT. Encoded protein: CASSQGTASNEKLFF.

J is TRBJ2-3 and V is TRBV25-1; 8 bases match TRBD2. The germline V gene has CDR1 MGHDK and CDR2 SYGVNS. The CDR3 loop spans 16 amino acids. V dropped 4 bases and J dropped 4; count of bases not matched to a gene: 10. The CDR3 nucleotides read TGTGCCAGCAGTGCCTCGGGACTAGAAGGTGCAGATACGCAGTATTTT. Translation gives CASSASGLEGADTQYF.

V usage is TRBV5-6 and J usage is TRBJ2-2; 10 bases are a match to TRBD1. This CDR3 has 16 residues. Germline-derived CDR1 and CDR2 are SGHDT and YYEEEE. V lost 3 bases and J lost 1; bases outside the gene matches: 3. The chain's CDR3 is CASSYGTGENTGELFF. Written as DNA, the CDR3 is TGTGCCAGCAGCTACGGGACAGGGGAGAACACCGGGGAGCTGTTTTTT.

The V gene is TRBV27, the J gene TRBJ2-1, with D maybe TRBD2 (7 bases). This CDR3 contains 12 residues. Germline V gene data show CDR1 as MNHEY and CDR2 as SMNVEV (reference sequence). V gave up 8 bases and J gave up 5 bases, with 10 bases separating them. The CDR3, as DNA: TGTGCCAGCGGGAGGGGGGACAATGAGCAGTTCTTC. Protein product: CASGRGDNEQFF.

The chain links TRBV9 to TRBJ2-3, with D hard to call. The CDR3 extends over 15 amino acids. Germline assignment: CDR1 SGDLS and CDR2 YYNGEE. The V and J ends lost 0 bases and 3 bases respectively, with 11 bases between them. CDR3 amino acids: CASSVAYFSTDTQYF. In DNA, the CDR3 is TGTGCCAGCAGCGTAGCCTACTTTTCTACAGATACGCAGTATTTT.

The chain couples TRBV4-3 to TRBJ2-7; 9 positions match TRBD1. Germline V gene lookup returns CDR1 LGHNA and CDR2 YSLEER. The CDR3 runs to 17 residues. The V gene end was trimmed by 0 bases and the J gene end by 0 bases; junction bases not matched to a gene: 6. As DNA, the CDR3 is TGCGCCAGCAGCCAAGATCCGGCGACAGGGGGCTCCTACGAGCAGTACTTC. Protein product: CASSQDPATGGSYEQYF.

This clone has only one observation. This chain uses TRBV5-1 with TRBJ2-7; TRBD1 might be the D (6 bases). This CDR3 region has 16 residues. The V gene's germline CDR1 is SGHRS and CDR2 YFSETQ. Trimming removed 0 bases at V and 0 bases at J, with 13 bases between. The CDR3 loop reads CASSLDFGGGSYEQYF. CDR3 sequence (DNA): TGCGCCAGCAGCTTGGATTTTGGGGGCGGCTCCTACGAGCAGTACTTC.

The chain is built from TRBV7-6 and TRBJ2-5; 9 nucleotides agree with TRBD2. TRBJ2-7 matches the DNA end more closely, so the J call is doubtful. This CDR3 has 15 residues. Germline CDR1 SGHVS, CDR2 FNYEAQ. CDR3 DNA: TGTGCCAGCAGCGCCCTTAGCGGGGGCTCCTACGAGCAGTACTTC. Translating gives CASSALSGGSYEQYF.

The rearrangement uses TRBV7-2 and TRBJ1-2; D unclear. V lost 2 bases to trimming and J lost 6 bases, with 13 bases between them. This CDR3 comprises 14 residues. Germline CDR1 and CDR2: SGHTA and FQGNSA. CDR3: CASSLFRYQDGYTF. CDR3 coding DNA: TGTGCCAGCAGCTTATTCCGCTACCAAGATGGCTACACCTTC.

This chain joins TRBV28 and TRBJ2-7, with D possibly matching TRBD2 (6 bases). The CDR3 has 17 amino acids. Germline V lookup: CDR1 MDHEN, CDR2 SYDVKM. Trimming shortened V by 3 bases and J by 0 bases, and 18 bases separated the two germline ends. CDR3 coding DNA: TGTGCCAGCAGTTTGGATTCGGCGGGAACCAGCTCCTACGAGCAGTACTTC. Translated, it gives CASSLDSAGTSSYEQYF.

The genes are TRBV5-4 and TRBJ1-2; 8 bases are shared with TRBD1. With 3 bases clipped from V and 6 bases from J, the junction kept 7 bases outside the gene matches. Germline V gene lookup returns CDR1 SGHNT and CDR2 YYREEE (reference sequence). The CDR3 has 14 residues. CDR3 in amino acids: CASSSAGGGNGYTF. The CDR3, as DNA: TGTGCCAGCAGCTCCGCAGGGGGCGGAAATGGCTACACCTTC.

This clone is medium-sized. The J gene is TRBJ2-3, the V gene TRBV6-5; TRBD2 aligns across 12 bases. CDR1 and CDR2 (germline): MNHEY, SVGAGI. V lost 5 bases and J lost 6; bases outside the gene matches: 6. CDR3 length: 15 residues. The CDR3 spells CASSLLAGGGDTQYF. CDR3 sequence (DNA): TGTGCCAGCAGTCTACTAGCGGGAGGTGGCGATACGCAGTATTTT.

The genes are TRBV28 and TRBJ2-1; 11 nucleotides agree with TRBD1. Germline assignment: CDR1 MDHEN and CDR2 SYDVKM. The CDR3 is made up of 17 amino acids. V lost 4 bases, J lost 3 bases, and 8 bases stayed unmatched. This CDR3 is CASSSYWGQGGYNEQFF. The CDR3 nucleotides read TGTGCCAGCAGTTCCTATTGGGGACAGGGGGGCTACAATGAGCAGTTCTTC.

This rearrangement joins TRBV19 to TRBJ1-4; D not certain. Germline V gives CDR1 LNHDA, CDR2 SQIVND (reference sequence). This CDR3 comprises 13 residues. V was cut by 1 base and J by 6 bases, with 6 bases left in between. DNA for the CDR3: TGTGCCAGTAGTATAGGACTACATGAAAAACTGTTTTTT. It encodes CASSIGLHEKLFF.

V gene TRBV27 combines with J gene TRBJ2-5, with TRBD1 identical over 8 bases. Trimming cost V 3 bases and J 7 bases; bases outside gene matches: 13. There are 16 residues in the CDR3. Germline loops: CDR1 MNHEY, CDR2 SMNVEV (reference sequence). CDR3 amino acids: CASSLGGPGGAGTQYF. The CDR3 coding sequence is TGTGCCAGCAGTTTGGGGGGCCCAGGGGGCGCGGGGACCCAGTACTTC.

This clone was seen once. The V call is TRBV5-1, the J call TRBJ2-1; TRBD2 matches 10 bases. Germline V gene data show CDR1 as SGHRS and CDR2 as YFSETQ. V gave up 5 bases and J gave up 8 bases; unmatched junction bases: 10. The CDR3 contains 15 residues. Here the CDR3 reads CASSSASGGRDEQFF. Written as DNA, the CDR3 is TGCGCCAGCAGTTCCGCTAGCGGGGGACGTGATGAGCAGTTCTTC.

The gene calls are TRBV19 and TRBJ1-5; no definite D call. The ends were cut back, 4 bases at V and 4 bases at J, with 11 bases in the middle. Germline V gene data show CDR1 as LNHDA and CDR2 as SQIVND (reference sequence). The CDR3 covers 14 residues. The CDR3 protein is CASSTYDLNQPQHF. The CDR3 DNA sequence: TGTGCCAGTAGTACCTATGACTTAAATCAGCCCCAGCATTTT.